Detailed here is one TCR beta chain. This sample stems from a study of blood T cell repertoires in COVID-19. V lost 1 base, J lost 8 bases, and 17 bases lay in between. Germline V gives CDR1 LNHDA, CDR2 SQIVND (reference sequence). The CDR3 loop spans 15 amino acids. Sequencing was performed with immunoSEQ multiplex PCR; in TCRdb, only in-frame clones are kept and a portion is missing. The data hold approximately 440,000 clones, with around 90% observed a single time. The chain combines TRBV19 with TRBJ1-2, with D unresolved. The source is a woman aged 18-29 years who had recovered from COVID-19. The sequencing input was PBMCs or T cells enriched from blood (not recorded which). The chain's CDR3 is CASSIGPSNGGGYTF. The CDR3 nucleotides read TGTGCCAGTAGTATAGGCCCCTCAAATGGAGGAGGCTACACCTTC.